This T cell receptor (beta chain) was captured in a study of cytotoxic CD8 clonotypes in ibrutinib-treated CLL. Only in-frame clones appear in the TCRdb table, and some are missing; sequencing was by immunoSEQ multiplex PCR. The repertoire has some 170,000 clones, 88% of them found once; the top ten carry about 3%. V lost 7 bases and J lost 6, with 13 bases in between. This CDR3 region has 13 residues. Looked up from germline, CDR1 is SNHLY and CDR2 is FYNNEI. The sequence derives from a human donor with chronic lymphocytic leukemia. The sequenced sample was PBMCs, obtained at disease progression, from a patient treated with ibrutinib. This chain joins TRBV2 and TRBJ2-1; D gene unclear. In DNA, the CDR3 is TGTGCCAGCAATCGGGTACAGCGCAATGAGCAGTTCTTC. Translation gives CASNRVQRNEQFF.